The sequence of this T cell receptor beta chain was determined in a study of blood T cell repertoires in COVID-19. At the level of the study: COVID-19 samples from acute and convalescent phases originated in the United States, Italy and Spain. In each case, the material was cDNA or gDNA derived from T cells, B-cell-depleted T cells, or PBMCs.

It was during active infection that Seattle patients were enrolled and then longitudinally followed. Authors' methods: Reference gene primer amplification yielded estimated nucleated cell counts. Profiled with immunoSEQ multiplex PCR; TCRdb holds only in-frame clones, not every one. V and J calls and clone size are as listed in that table; D and trimming were resolved from the DNA. The table shows tens of thousands of clones, with 80% to 90% occurring only once. Per the germline V gene, CDR1 is SGHVS and CDR2 is FQNEAQ. With 5 bases clipped from V and 9 bases from J, the junction kept 6 bases outside the gene matches. The CDR3 sequence is 12 residues long.

Sequenced: peripheral blood. The receptor comes from a woman aged 60 to 75 with COVID-19, enrolled during active disease. The chain couples TRBV7-8 to TRBJ2-7; 8 bases are shared with TRBD1. CDR3 DNA: TGTGCCAGCAGCACTGGACAGGGACGGCAGTACTTC. Its protein product is CASSTGQGRQYF.